This T cell receptor beta chain was captured in a study of blood T cell repertoires in COVID-19. With V trimmed by 4 bases and J by 7 bases, 4 bases remained unmatched. This CDR3 region has 14 residues. From germline, CDR1 is SNHLY and CDR2 FYNNEI. This table comes from immunoSEQ multiplex PCR, and its TCRdb copy is limited to in-frame clones, with some not included. The top ten clones hold 3% of a sample with just over 350,000 clones, about 90% of them seen once. This clone was picked up a small number of times. Membership in each cohort depended on participant-reported clinical history. This TCR was recovered from a young woman who had recovered from COVID-19. Sequencing input: PBMCs or T cells enriched from blood (not recorded which). The rearrangement links TRBV2 to TRBJ1-5, with 10 bases fitting TRBD1. The CDR3 is CASSGTGGYQPQHF. CDR3 DNA: TGTGCCAGCAGTGGGACAGGGGGATACCAGCCCCAGCATTTT.